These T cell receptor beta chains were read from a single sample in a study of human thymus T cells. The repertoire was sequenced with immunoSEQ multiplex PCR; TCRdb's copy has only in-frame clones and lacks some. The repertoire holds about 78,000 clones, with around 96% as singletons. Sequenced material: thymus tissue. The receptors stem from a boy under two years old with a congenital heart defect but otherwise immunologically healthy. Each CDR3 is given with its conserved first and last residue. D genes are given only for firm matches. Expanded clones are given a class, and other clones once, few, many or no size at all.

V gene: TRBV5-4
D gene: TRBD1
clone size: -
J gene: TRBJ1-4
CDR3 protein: CASSSSGGAKLFF
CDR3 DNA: TGTGCCAGCAGCTCCTCAGGGGGGGCAAAACTGTTTTTT

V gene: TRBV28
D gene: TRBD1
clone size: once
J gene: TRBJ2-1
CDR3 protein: CASSLDRVLFNEQFF
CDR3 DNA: TGTGCCAGCAGTTTGGACAGGGTTTTATTCAATGAGCAGTTCTTC

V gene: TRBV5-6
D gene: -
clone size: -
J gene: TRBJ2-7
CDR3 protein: CASSLATYEQYF
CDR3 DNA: TGTGCCAGCAGCTTGGCAACGTACGAGCAGTACTTC

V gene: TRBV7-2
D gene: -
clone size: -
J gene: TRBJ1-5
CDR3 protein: CASSSGTYYSNQPQHF
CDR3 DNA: TGTGCCAGCAGCTCCGGGACTTATTATAGCAATCAGCCCCAGCATTTT

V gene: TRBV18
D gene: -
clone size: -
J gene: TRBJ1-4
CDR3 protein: CASSGRERGEKLFF
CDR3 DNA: TGTGCCAGCTCCGGGAGGGAACGGGGTGAAAAACTGTTTTTT

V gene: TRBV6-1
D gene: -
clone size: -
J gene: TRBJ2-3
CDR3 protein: CASSEKRAAGDADTQYF
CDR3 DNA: TGTGCCAGCAGTGAAAAGAGGGCAGCTGGGGACGCAGATACGCAGTATTTT

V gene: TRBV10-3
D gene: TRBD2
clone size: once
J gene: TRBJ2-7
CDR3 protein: CATWGGSYEQYF
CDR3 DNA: TGTGCCACCTGGGGGGGCTCCTACGAGCAGTACTTC

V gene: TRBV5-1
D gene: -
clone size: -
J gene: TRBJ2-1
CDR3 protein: CASSSVESADEQFF
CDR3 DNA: TGCGCCAGCAGCTCCGTGGAGAGCGCCGATGAGCAGTTCTTC

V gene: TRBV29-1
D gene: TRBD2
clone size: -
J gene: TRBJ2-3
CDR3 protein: CSVRLTSGKVTDTQYF
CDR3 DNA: TGCAGCGTCCGCTTAACTAGCGGGAAGGTGACAGATACGCAGTATTTT

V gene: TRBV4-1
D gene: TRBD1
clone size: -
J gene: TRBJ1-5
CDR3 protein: CASSQRAGGRGSNQPQHF
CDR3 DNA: TGCGCCAGCAGCCAAAGGGCAGGGGGCAGGGGGAGCAATCAGCCCCAGCATTTT

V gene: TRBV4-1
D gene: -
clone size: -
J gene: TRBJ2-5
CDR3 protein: CASSQGGETQYF
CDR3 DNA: TGCGCCAGCAGCCAAGGGGGAGAGACCCAGTACTTC

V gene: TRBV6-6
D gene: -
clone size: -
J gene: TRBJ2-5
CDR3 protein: CASGGLAYMRETQYF
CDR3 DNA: TGTGCCAGCGGGGGTCTAGCCTATATGAGGGAGACCCAGTACTTC

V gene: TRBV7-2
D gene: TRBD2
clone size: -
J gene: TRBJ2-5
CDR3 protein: CASSQLKRGPNGETQYF
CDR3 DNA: TGTGCCAGCAGCCAACTTAAGCGGGGGCCGAATGGGGAGACCCAGTACTTC

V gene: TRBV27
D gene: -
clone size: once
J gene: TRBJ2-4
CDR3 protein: CASSSWRAAKNIQYF
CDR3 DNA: TGTGCCAGCAGTTCTTGGCGGGCAGCCAAAAACATTCAGTACTTC

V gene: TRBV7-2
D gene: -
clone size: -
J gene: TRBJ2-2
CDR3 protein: CASSLRYNTGELFF
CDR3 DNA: TGTGCCAGCAGCTTACGGTATAACACCGGGGAGCTGTTTTTT

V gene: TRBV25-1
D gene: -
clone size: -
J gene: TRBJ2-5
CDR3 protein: CASSGRARRLYQETQYF
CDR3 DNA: TGTGCCAGCAGTGGCAGGGCCCGACGCCTGTACCAAGAGACCCAGTACTTC

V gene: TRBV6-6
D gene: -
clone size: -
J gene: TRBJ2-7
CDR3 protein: CASSHAAGKAPYEQYF
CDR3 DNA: TGTGCCAGCAGCCACGCGGCAGGGAAGGCCCCCTACGAGCAGTACTTC

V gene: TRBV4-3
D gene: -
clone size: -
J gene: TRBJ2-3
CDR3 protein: CASSQERDSEPPSTDTQYF
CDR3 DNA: TGCGCCAGCAGCCAAGAGCGCGATAGCGAACCCCCTAGCACAGATACGCAGTATTTT

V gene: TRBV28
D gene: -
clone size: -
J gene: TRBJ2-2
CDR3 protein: CASSQGPANTGELFF
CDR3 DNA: TGTGCCAGCAGCCAGGGACCCGCAAACACCGGGGAGCTGTTTTTT

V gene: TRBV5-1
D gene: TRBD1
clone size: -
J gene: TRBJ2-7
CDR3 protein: CASSFRTGRAYYEQYF
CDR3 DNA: TGCGCCAGCAGCTTTAGGACAGGCCGAGCTTACTACGAGCAGTACTTC

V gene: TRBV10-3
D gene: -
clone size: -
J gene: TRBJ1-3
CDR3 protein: CAISEQGGSGNTIYF
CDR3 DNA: TGTGCCATCAGTGAGCAGGGTGGGTCCGGAAACACCATATATTTT

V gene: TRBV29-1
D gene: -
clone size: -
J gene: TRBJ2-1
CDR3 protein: CSVEQGCSYNEQFF
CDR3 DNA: TGCAGCGTTGAACAGGGCTGCTCCTACAATGAGCAGTTCTTC

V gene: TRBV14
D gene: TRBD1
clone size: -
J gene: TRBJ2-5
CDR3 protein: CASSQDLTGGETQYF
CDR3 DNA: TGTGCCAGCAGCCAAGATCTGACAGGGGGAGAGACCCAGTACTTC

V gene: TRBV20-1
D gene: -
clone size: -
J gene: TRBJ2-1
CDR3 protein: CSAKQGNEQFF
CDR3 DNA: TGCAGTGCAAAACAGGGCAATGAGCAGTTCTTC

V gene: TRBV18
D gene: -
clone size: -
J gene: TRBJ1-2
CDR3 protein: CASSQPKRQAKRGGYTF
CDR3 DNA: TGTGCCAGCTCCCAACCGAAGCGCCAGGCGAAGAGGGGGGGCTACACCTTC

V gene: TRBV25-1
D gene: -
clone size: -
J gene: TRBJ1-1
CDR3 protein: CASSEQYREGVNTEAFF
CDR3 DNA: TGTGCCAGCAGTGAACAATACAGGGAAGGGGTGAACACTGAAGCTTTCTTT

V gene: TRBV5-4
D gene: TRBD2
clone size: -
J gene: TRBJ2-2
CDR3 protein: CASSLRASGRSTGELFF
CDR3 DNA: TGTGCCAGCAGCTTGAGGGCTAGCGGGAGAAGCACCGGGGAGCTGTTTTTT

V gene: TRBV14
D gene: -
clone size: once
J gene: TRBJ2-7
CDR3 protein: CASSRGQGGYEQYF
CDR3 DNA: TGTGCCAGCAGCCGAGGACAGGGAGGGTACGAGCAGTACTTC

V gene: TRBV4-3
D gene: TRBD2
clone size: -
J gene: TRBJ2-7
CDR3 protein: CASSQGVAGRSYEQYF
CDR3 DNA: TGCGCCAGCAGCCAAGGAGTAGCGGGGAGATCCTACGAGCAGTACTTC

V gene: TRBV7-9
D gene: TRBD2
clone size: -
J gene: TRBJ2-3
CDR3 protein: CASSYPPGLAGGGPDTQYF
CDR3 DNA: TGTGCCAGCAGTTACCCCCCGGGACTAGCGGGGGGGGGCCCGGATACGCAGTATTTT

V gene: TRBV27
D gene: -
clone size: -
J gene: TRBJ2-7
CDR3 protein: CASSPLTPGHRGSRRLGEQYF
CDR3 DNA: TGTGCCAGCTCTCCCCTAACACCGGGACATAGGGGTTCGCGGCGGCTTGGCGAGCAGTACTTC

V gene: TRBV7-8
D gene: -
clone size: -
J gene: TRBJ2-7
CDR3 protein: CASSLRDSAYEQYF
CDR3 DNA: TGTGCCAGCAGCTTACGCGACAGCGCCTACGAGCAGTACTTC

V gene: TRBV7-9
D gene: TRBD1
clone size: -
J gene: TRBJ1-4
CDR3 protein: CASSLDRGGNEKLFF
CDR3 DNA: TGTGCCAGCAGCCTCGACAGGGGCGGTAATGAAAAACTGTTTTTT

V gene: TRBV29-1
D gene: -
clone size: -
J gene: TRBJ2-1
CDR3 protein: CSVEEQAGAFEEQFF
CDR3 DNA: TGCAGCGTTGAAGAACAGGCAGGGGCATTCGAGGAGCAGTTCTTC

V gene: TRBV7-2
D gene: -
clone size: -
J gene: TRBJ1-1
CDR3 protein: CASSLTDICAGVIAFF
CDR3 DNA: TGTGCCAGCAGCTTAACCGACATCTGTGCAGGCGTAATAGCTTTCTTT

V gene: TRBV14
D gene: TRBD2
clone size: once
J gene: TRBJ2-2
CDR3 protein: CASSQAKREPTGELFF
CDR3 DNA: TGTGCCAGCAGCCAAGCTAAGCGGGAACCCACCGGGGAGCTGTTTTTT

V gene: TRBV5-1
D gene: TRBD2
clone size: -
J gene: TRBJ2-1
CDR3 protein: CASRSRAGGYNEQFF
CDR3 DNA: TGCGCCAGCCGCTCGAGAGCGGGAGGGTACAATGAGCAGTTCTTC

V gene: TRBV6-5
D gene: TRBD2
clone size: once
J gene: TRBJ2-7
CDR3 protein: CASSYLGLELGEQYF
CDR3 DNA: TGTGCCAGCAGTTACTTGGGACTAGAATTAGGCGAGCAGTACTTC

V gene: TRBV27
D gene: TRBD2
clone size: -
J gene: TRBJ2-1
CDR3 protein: CASGSGIGTSSSYNEQFF
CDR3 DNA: TGTGCCAGTGGGAGCGGGATAGGGACTTCGAGCTCCTACAATGAGCAGTTCTTC

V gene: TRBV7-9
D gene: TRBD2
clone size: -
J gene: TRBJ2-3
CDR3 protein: CASSGGSGRPGTQYF
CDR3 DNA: TGTGCCAGCAGCGGAGGGAGCGGGAGGCCGGGTACGCAGTATTTT

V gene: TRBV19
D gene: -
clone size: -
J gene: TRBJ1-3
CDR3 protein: CASSIGRAPGNTIYF
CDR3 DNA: TGTGCCAGTAGTATAGGCAGGGCGCCAGGAAACACCATATATTTT

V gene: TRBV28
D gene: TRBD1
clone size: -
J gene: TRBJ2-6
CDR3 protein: CASSLPVPGQGISGANVLTF
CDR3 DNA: TGTGCCAGCAGTTTACCCGTTCCGGGACAGGGAATTTCTGGGGCCAACGTCCTGACTTTC

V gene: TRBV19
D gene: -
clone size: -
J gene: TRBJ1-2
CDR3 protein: CASSTKTGHGYTF
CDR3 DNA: TGTGCCAGTAGTACGAAGACAGGCCATGGCTACACCTTC

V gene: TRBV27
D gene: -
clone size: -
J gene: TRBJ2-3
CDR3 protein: CASRGSRVSTDTQYF
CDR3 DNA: TGTGCCAGCAGGGGATCGAGGGTTAGCACAGATACGCAGTATTTT

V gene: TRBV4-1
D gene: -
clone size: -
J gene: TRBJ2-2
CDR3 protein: CASSPRTPGELFF
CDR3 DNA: TGCGCCAGCAGCCCCCGGACTCCCGGGGAGCTGTTTTTT

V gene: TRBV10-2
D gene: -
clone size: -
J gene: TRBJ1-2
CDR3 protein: CASSQSNCPGAAYGYTF
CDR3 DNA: TGCGCCAGCAGTCAAAGTAACTGTCCGGGGGCAGCTTATGGCTACACCTTC

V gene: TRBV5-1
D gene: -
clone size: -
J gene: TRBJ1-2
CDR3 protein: CASSLDHRPPSYTF
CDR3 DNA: TGCGCCAGCAGCTTGGATCACAGGCCCCCAAGCTACACCTTC

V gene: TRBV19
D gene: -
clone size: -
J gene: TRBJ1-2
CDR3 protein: CASSYPPSQRTYGYTF
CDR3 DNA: TGTGCCAGTTCTTATCCCCCCTCACAAAGGACCTATGGCTACACCTTC

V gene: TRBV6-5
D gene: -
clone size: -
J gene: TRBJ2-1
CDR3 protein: CASSDRDNEQFF
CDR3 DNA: TGTGCCAGCAGCGACAGAGACAATGAGCAGTTCTTC